A selection of T cell receptor beta chains follows, all from one sample in a study of cytomegalovirus exposure and HLA in healthy donors. Profiling relied on immunoSEQ multiplex PCR, and the TCRdb table lists in-frame clones only, not all of them. Of around 150,000 clones listed, less than 85% are singletons. The sequenced sample was PBMCs. These TCRs come from a man in his fifties or sixties in good health and CMV-seronegative. CDR3s include the opening cysteine and the closing phenylalanine or tryptophan. A D gene is named only where the DNA matches it firmly. Size is stated for part of the rows, as once, few or many counts, or as a class when the clone is expanded.

clone_size | j_call | v_call | d_call | cdr3_aa | cdr3_nt
once | TRBJ1-1 | TRBV18 | . | CASSPPYDSEAFF | TGTGCCAGCTCACCACCTTATGACAGTGAAGCTTTCTTT
. | TRBJ2-1 | TRBV19 | . | CASLLRLFNEQFF | TGTGCCAGCCTACTGAGGCTTTTCAATGAGCAGTTCTTC
few | TRBJ2-7 | TRBV6-1 | TRBD2 | CAVGLAYEQYF | TGTGCCGTCGGACTAGCCTACGAGCAGTACTTC
. | TRBJ1-1 | TRBV7-7 | . | CASSPGASSTEAFF | TGTGCCAGCAGCCCAGGGGCCTCTAGCACTGAAGCTTTCTTT
once | TRBJ2-1 | TRBV4-1 | TRBD2 | CASSRSSGSTSEQFF | TGCGCCAGCAGCCGGTCTAGCGGGAGTACAAGTGAGCAGTTCTTC
. | TRBJ2-2 | TRBV5-5 | TRBD2 | CASSPPGLANTGELFF | TGTGCCAGCAGCCCACCGGGACTAGCGAACACCGGGGAGCTGTTTTTT
once | TRBJ2-1 | TRBV28 | . | CASSLVSSYNEQFF | TGTGCCAGCAGTTTAGTTAGCTCCTACAATGAGCAGTTCTTC
. | TRBJ2-7 | TRBV27 | . | CASSPSYEQYF | TGTGCCAGCAGTCCGTCCTACGAGCAGTACTTC
. | TRBJ2-3 | TRBV6-4 | TRBD2 | CASSGGTSGGTDTQYF | TGTGCCAGCAGCGGTGGGACTAGCGGGGGAACAGATACGCAGTATTTT
. | TRBJ2-5 | TRBV7-3 | . | CASSSRAGETQYF | TGTGCCAGCAGCTCAAGGGCGGGAGAGACCCAGTACTTC
. | TRBJ2-1 | TRBV7-2 | TRBD2 | CASSLESGGRAEQFF | TGTGCCAGCAGCTTAGAGTCGGGGGGGCGGGCTGAGCAGTTCTTC
. | TRBJ1-2 | TRBV19 | . | CASSAGPGYGYTF | TGTGCCAGTAGTGCAGGGCCAGGCTATGGCTACACCTTC
. | TRBJ2-5 | TRBV21-1 | . | CASSNTSGRAGETQYF | TGTGCCAGCAGCAACACTAGCGGGAGGGCCGGGGAGACCCAGTACTTC
. | TRBJ1-2 | TRBV10-3 | . | CAISSLQQDYGYTF | TGTGCCATCAGCTCCCTACAGCAAGACTATGGCTACACCTTC
. | TRBJ1-4 | TRBV25-1 | . | CASSEDTSLSATNEKLFF | TGTGCCAGCAGTGAAGACACCAGCCTATCAGCAACTAATGAAAAACTGTTTTTT
. | TRBJ2-3 | TRBV7-2 | . | CASSITGGPHGGTQYF | TGTGCCAGCAGCATAACCGGCGGCCCACATGGAGGTACGCAGTATTTT
few | TRBJ2-5 | TRBV7-3 | TRBD2 | CASSQTSGGGETQYF | TGTGCCAGCAGCCAGACTAGCGGGGGTGGGGAGACCCAGTACTTC
. | TRBJ2-7 | TRBV5-6 | TRBD2 | CASTYSGGAYEQYF | TGTGCCAGCACCTATAGCGGGGGGGCCTACGAGCAGTACTTC
once | TRBJ2-7 | TRBV4-1 | TRBD2 | CASSQVGGGRLHEQYF | TGCGCCAGCAGCCAAGTAGGAGGCGGGAGGCTGCACGAGCAGTACTTC
. | TRBJ2-7 | TRBV7-8 | TRBD1 | CASSYPGQGAYEQYF | TGTGCCAGCAGCTACCCGGGACAGGGTGCTTACGAGCAGTACTTC
. | TRBJ2-5 | TRBV6-5 | . | CASSYRWRQETQYF | TGTGCCAGCAGTTATCGGTGGAGGCAAGAGACCCAGTACTTC
. | TRBJ1-2 | TRBV5-8 | . | CASGRNYGYTF | TGTGCCAGCGGGAGGAACTATGGCTACACCTTC
. | TRBJ1-1 | TRBV5-1 | TRBD1 | CASSPRTGNTEAFF | TGCGCCAGCAGCCCACGGACAGGGAACACTGAAGCTTTCTTT
few | TRBJ2-1 | TRBV11-2 | . | CASSYSEEQFF | TGTGCCAGCAGCTACTCGGAGGAGCAGTTCTTC
once | TRBJ2-7 | TRBV27 | TRBD1 | CASSSKRTGIPYEQYF | TGTGCCAGCAGTTCCAAACGGACAGGGATCCCCTACGAGCAGTACTTC
. | TRBJ1-1 | TRBV1 | . | CTSSQDRPIKSQGTEAFF | TGCACCAGCAGCCAGGACCGACCAATAAAAAGCCAGGGCACTGAAGCTTTCTTT
. | TRBJ1-2 | TRBV7-9 | . | CSSSLSRGAYGYTF | TGTTCCAGCAGCTTAAGCCGGGGGGCGTATGGCTACACCTTC
. | TRBJ2-5 | TRBV9 | TRBD2 | CASSPRLAGVQETQYF | TGTGCCAGCAGCCCGAGGCTAGCGGGAGTTCAGGAGACCCAGTACTTC
once | TRBJ2-2 | TRBV21-1 | . | CASSNASGTGELFF | TGTGCCAGCAGCAACGCTAGCGGCACCGGGGAGCTGTTTTTT
. | TRBJ1-3 | TRBV18 | TRBD1 | CASSLSGTAPGNTIYF | TGTGCCAGCTCACTATCAGGGACAGCGCCTGGAAACACCATATATTTT
. | TRBJ2-3 | TRBV5-1 | TRBD2 | CASSLAGTSGSTDTQYF | TGCGCCAGCAGCTTGGCCGGGACTAGCGGGAGTACAGATACGCAGTATTTT
. | TRBJ2-7 | TRBV7-2 | TRBD2 | CASSLFTGGREQYF | TGTGCCAGCAGCTTATTCACGGGGGGGCGCGAGCAGTACTTC
. | TRBJ1-1 | TRBV10-3 | . | CAISDPTVPPGAFF | TGTGCCATCAGTGACCCGACAGTCCCCCCGGGAGCTTTCTTT
. | TRBJ2-7 | TRBV18 | TRBD1 | CASSPPGATGTGSYEQYF | TGTGCCAGCTCCCCCCCCGGCGCGACCGGGACAGGGTCCTACGAGCAGTACTTC
. | TRBJ2-1 | TRBV19 | . | CASSISDTYYNEQFF | TGTGCCAGTAGTATATCGGACACCTACTACAATGAGCAGTTCTTC
. | TRBJ2-7 | TRBV20-1 | . | CSATISYEQYF | TGCAGTGCTACAATCTCCTACGAGCAGTACTTC
. | TRBJ1-1 | TRBV19 | . | CASSGQMNTEAFF | TGTGCCAGTAGTGGACAGATGAACACTGAAGCTTTCTTT
. | TRBJ1-2 | TRBV27 | . | CASSFSRAANYGYTF | TGTGCCAGCAGTTTTAGCAGGGCGGCTAACTATGGCTACACCTTC
. | TRBJ2-7 | TRBV5-6 | TRBD1 | CASSLVPGQGSEQYF | TGTGCCAGCAGCTTAGTCCCGGGACAGGGCTCCGAGCAGTACTTC
. | TRBJ1-5 | TRBV28 | . | CASSFTGRGQPQHF | TGTGCCAGCAGTTTCACAGGGAGGGGTCAGCCCCAGCATTTT